The 23 T cell receptor beta chains below all came from one sample that was sequenced in a study of T cell clonality in common variable immunodeficiency (dated by TCRdb to 2014 to 2015). Libraries were prepared through the immunoSEQ multiplex PCR assay. The clones in this table, taken by TCRdb from immuneACCESS, are in-frame only. Not every clone is retained; where verified, under half of the shortfall comes from an unresolved V gene, and the cause of the rest is unknown. The sample features about 26,000 clones, and none is a singleton. In total, the top ten clones hold about 24% of the sample. The investigation overall reported the following: CVID TCRbeta sequences reportedly showed fewer deletions and N-nucleotide insertions and lacked highly modified clones with 13 or more V deletions.

Antigens for these TCRs are unknown. Sequencing was performed on peripheral blood mononuclear cells. Receptors originate from a human donor with common variable immunodeficiency.

This clone was detected only a few times. The part of the CDR3 DNA that was read is TGTGCCAGCAGCTTAGCAGGGTTCCAAGAGACC. As protein: CASSLAGFQET. The full-length CDR3 reads as CASSLAGFQETQYF. The chain is built from TRBV7-7 and TRBJ2-5; D gene unclear. Read coverage stops 3 residues before the CDR3 terminus; the germline J gene supplies the remainder. Deletions cut 0 bases from V and 1 base from J, with 6 bases between. Germline CDR1 SSHAT, CDR2 FNYEAQ (reference sequence). The length of the CDR3 is 14 residues.

This clone has a handful of counts. The read ends 3 residues shy of where the CDR3 ends; the end is completed using the germline J gene. This rearrangement joins TRBV19 to TRBJ1-2; 7 bases map to TRBD1. CDR1 LNHDA and CDR2 SQIVND come from the germline V gene (reference sequence). The CDR3 is 15 residues long. The J segment lost 2 bases and the V segment lost 6 bases, leaving 9 bases of the junction unmatched. The sequenced CDR3 bases are TGTGCCAGTAGGCTGGGGACAGAGAGAAACTATGGC. Its protein product is CASRLGTERNYG. The whole CDR3 is CASRLGTERNYGYTF.

This clone was found many times. The CDR3 end lies 3 residues beyond the end of the read and is filled in from the germline J gene. The rearrangement uses TRBV6-2 or TRBV6-3 and TRBJ1-1, with a weak D call TRBD1 (6 bases). Trimming cost V 7 bases and J 5 bases, with 20 bases left between them. This CDR3 comprises 15 residues. The germline gives CDR1 MNHEY, CDR2 SVGEGT. CDR3: CASIRTVKGGTEAFF. The sequenced CDR3 bases are TGTGCCAGCATACGAACGGTGAAGGGGGGGACTGAA.

CDR3 sequence: CASSPLGPSGELGTDTQYF. CDR3 DNA, as far as it was read: TGTGCCAGCTCACCATTGGGCCCTAGCGGGGAGCTGGGCACAGATACG. The chain links TRBV18 to TRBJ2-3; 9 bases fit TRBD2. The read ends 3 residues before the CDR3 terminus; that terminus is restored from the germline J gene. In germline, CDR1 is KGHSH, CDR2 LQKENI. Losses at the gene ends were 2 bases for V and 1 base for J; bases not matched to a gene: 13. The CDR3 is made up of 19 amino acids.

Comments on this clone: The CDR3 is cut off 3 residues early in the read; its end comes from the germline J gene. The gene calls are TRBV30 and TRBJ1-5; weak D call: TRBD1 (5 bases). Germline lookup yields CDR1 GTSNPN and CDR2 SVGIG (reference sequence). This CDR3 has 18 residues. The germline V and J ends were trimmed by 1 base and 2 bases, with 21 bases remaining between them. Incomplete CDR3 DNA: TGTGCCTGGAGTGAGGCCGGACAAGCTCTGTGGGGCAATCAGCCC. Amino acid sequence: CAWSEAGQALWGNQP. The whole CDR3 protein is CAWSEAGQALWGNQPQHF.

Ten or more counts support this clone. The CDR3 DNA, read in part, is TGTGCCAGCTCACCACAGGGGCTCCCGGCCAAAAACATT. Translating gives CASSPQGLPAKNI. The full CDR3 is CASSPQGLPAKNIQYF. V usage is TRBV18 and J usage is TRBJ2-4, with D perhaps matching TRBD1 (5 bases). The read comes to an end 3 residues before the CDR3 does, leaving the germline J gene to fill in the end. The CDR3 extends over 16 amino acids. Germline CDR1 reads KGHSH; CDR2 reads LQKENI. Trimming left V 1 base short and J 1 base short, with 11 bases between. The full variable domain, its missing parts supplied by reference TRBV18 and TRBJ2-4, is NAGVMQNPRHLVRRRGQEARLRCSPMKGHSHVYWYRQLPEEGLKFMVYLQKENIIDESGMPKERFSAEFPKEGPSILRIQQVVRGDSAAYFCASSPQGLPAKNIQYFGAGTRLSVL.

This clone appeared many times. The CDR3 end is not reached by the read, which stops 3 residues before it; the germline J gene fills it in. The V gene is TRBV6-2 or TRBV6-3, the J gene TRBJ2-7; TRBD1 agrees at 8 bases. Looked up from germline, CDR1 is MNHEY and CDR2 is SVGEGT. V shed 1 base and J 3 bases; nucleotides not matched to a gene: 8. The CDR3 spans 16 residues. The part of the CDR3 DNA that was read is TGTGCCAGCAGTTACTTGCAAGGCGGGACAGGCTACGAG. Translated: CASSYLQGGTGYE. The full-length CDR3 reads as CASSYLQGGTGYEQYF.

In this sample, this clone turned up many times. The read comes to an end 3 residues before the CDR3 does, leaving the germline J gene to fill in the end. V usage is TRBV28 and J usage is TRBJ2-5; D ambiguous. V was trimmed by 6 bases and J by 4 bases, leaving 12 bases between them. From germline, CDR1 is MDHEN and CDR2 SYDVKM. The CDR3 has 13 amino acids. The CDR3 is CASSQTGGETQYF. The covered CDR3 bases are TGTGCCAGCAGCCAAACCGGTGGAGAGACC.

Ten or more counts support this clone. The read stops 3 residues short of the end of the CDR3; the missing end is completed from the germline J gene. The chain uses TRBV7-2 and TRBJ2-5, with TRBD2 matching 7 bases. V was clipped by 5 bases and J by 3 bases; unmatched bases: 9. CDR3 size: 15 residues. Germline CDR1 SGHTA, CDR2 FQGNSA. The sequenced CDR3 bases are TGTGCCAGCAGCCCTGGGGGGAGGGGTAAAGAGACC. It encodes CASSPGGRGKET. The entire CDR3 protein is CASSPGGRGKETQYF.

This clone was counted at least ten times. The read stops 3 residues short of the end of the CDR3; the missing end is completed from the germline J gene. This chain links TRBV2 with TRBJ1-5, with a tentative D call TRBD1 (6 bases). V shed 6 bases and J shed 6 bases, with 21 bases lying between them. CDR3 length: 16 amino acids. Germline CDR1 and CDR2: SNHLY and FYNNEI. CDR3 DNA (partial): TGTGCCAGCAGCAAAAACGTGGGGGCTCGGGGTCAGCCC. This translates into CASSKNVGARGQP. The CDR3 in its entirety is CASSKNVGARGQPQHF.

The table lists this clone with many counts. The read gets to within 3 residues of the CDR3 end, and the germline J gene fills in the rest. J is TRBJ1-4 and V is TRBV5-1; D is uncertain. Germline CDR1 reads SGHRS; CDR2 reads YFSETQ. CDR3 length: 12 amino acids. V gave up 5 bases and J gave up 0 bases, with 2 bases separating them. CDR3 loop: CASSTTNEKLFF. CDR3 DNA, as far as it was read: TGCGCCAGCAGTACAACTAATGAAAAA.

For this clone: From the germline J gene comes the end of the CDR3, since the read stops 3 residues before it. The J gene is TRBJ1-1, the V gene TRBV20-1; a weak D match, TRBD1 (5 bases). Trimming pared 5 bases from V and 1 base from J, leaving 14 bases between. From germline, CDR1 is DFQATT and CDR2 SNEGSKA (reference sequence). This CDR3 contains 14 residues. The CDR3 DNA, read in part, is TGCAGTGCTCCGGAGGGGCAGAAGAACACTGAA. This encodes CSAPEGQKNTE. The whole CDR3 protein reads CSAPEGQKNTEAFF.

In regard to this clone: Sequencing ends 3 residues short of the CDR3 end; the germline J gene provides the rest. The gene calls are TRBV18 and TRBJ1-5, with a possible D match to TRBD1 (5 bases). V was trimmed by 3 bases and J by 6 bases, leaving 12 bases between them. In germline, CDR1 is KGHSH, CDR2 LQKENI. This CDR3 is built from 14 residues. The CDR3 sequence is CASSPSRDGQPQHF. CDR3 DNA, as far as it was read: TGTGCCAGCTCACCTAGCAGGGATGGTCAGCCC.

In its sample, this clone was seen many times. The CDR3 is cut off 3 residues early in the read; its end comes from the germline J gene. The J gene is TRBJ2-3, the V gene TRBV29-1; D remains unclear. Germline-derived CDR1 and CDR2 are SQVTM and ANQGSEA. CDR3 length: 10 residues. Trimming removed 5 bases at V and 2 bases at J, with 2 bases between. CDR3 region: CSVLTDTQYF. The CDR3 bases that were read are TGCAGCGTTCTCACAGATACG.

Notes on this clone: The read comes to an end 3 residues before the CDR3 does, leaving the germline J gene to fill in the end. The chain joins TRBV23-1 to TRBJ2-2, with D perhaps TRBD2 (5 bases). TRBV23-1 is an ORF, and what it does is uncertain. V was pared by 0 bases and J by 7 bases, with 12 bases between. The CDR3 covers 15 residues. CDR3 DNA (partial): TGCGCCAGCAGTCAATCTTGGTACGAGGGCGGGGAG. It encodes CASSQSWYEGGE. The whole CDR3 region reads CASSQSWYEGGELFF.

In its sample, this clone was seen many times. The read finishes 3 residues shy of the CDR3 end, and the germline J gene is used to complete it. The chain combines TRBV2 with TRBJ2-5; D is perhaps TRBD1 (5 bases). This CDR3 has 13 residues. Germline V lookup: CDR1 SNHLY, CDR2 FYNNEI. V gave up 4 bases and J gave up 5 bases, with 11 bases separating them. Partial CDR3 DNA: TGTGCCAGCAGTGGGCAGGGTGGGGAGACC. Residues: CASSGQGGET. The whole CDR3 protein reads CASSGQGGETQYF.

Many counts were recorded for this clone. The CDR3 goes on 3 residues after the read ends, and that part is filled in from the germline J gene. The rearrangement uses TRBV20-1 and TRBJ2-1; D may be TRBD2 (6 bases). The CDR3 contains 15 residues. Trimming left V 1 base short and J 4 bases short, with 14 bases between. Germline V lookup: CDR1 DFQATT, CDR2 SNEGSKA (reference sequence). The CDR3 sequence: CSARARDFAYNEQFF. CDR3 DNA, as far as it was read: TGCAGTGCTAGAGCCCGGGACTTCGCGTACAATGAG.

This clone was detected ten times or more. The read is 3 residues too short to cover the CDR3 end, so that end is filled in from the germline J gene. The V call is TRBV7-2, the J call TRBJ2-5; possibly TRBD1 for D (5 bases). This CDR3 has 14 amino acids. V was shortened by 1 base and J by 2 bases, with 8 bases between the two germline ends. The V gene's germline CDR1 is SGHTA and CDR2 FQGNSA. The CDR3 is CASSLDRQQETQYF. The CDR3 DNA, read in part, is TGTGCCAGCAGCTTAGACCGACAGCAAGAGACC.

This clone was seen at least ten times. The read ends 3 residues before the CDR3 terminus; that terminus is restored from the germline J gene. The chain links TRBV6-2 or TRBV6-3 to TRBJ2-2; D is perhaps TRBD1 (5 bases). V lost 7 bases to trimming and J lost 5 bases, with 17 bases between them. The CDR3 contains 15 residues. The germline gives CDR1 MNHEY, CDR2 SVGEGT. This chain's CDR3 is CASTPAGMKTGELFF. The sequenced part of the CDR3 DNA is TGTGCCAGCACTCCTGCAGGGATGAAAACCGGGGAG.

This clone was recorded at least ten times. The CDR3 end falls 3 residues outside the read, so it is completed with the germline J gene. The chain employs TRBV20-1 and TRBJ1-2; 7 bases map to TRBD1. The CDR3 extends over 13 amino acids. The germline gives CDR1 DFQATT, CDR2 SNEGSKA (reference sequence). The CDR3: CSASWIGGEGYTF. The sequenced CDR3 bases are TGCAGTGCTAGTTGGATAGGGGGCGAAGGC.

This clone was counted many times. The sequenced fragment ends 3 residues before the CDR3 boundary, so the rest is inferred from the germline J gene. The chain carries TRBV2 and TRBJ2-2; 10 nucleotides match TRBD2. V gave up 4 bases and J gave up 6 bases; unmatched junction bases: 5. In germline, CDR1 is SNHLY, CDR2 FYNNEI. The CDR3 totals 15 residues. The sequenced part of the CDR3 DNA is TGTGCCAGCAGTGGTAGCGGGGGGAAAGCCGGGGAG. Translated: CASSGSGGKAGE. The entire CDR3 reads CASSGSGGKAGELFF.

This clone has just a few counts. The CDR3 end falls 3 residues outside the read, so it is completed with the germline J gene. The chain combines TRBV5-1 with TRBJ2-7; D is unclear. CDR3 length: 13 amino acids. Germline CDR1 reads SGHRS; CDR2 reads YFSETQ. The V end lost 4 bases, the J end lost 6 bases, and 14 bases lay between the germline ends. The CDR3 loop reads CASSRVQRFEQYF. CDR3 DNA (partial): TGCGCCAGCAGCAGAGTACAGAGGTTCGAG.

About this clone: Read coverage stops 3 residues before the CDR3 terminus; the germline J gene supplies the remainder. The rearrangement joins TRBV10-2 to TRBJ2-7; 9 positions agree with TRBD1. Germline CDR1 reads WSHSY; CDR2 reads SAAADI. V lost 7 bases, J lost 5 bases, and 6 bases stayed unmatched. This CDR3 contains 13 residues. The sequenced part of the CDR3 DNA is TGCGCCAGCAAGGGACAGGGAAGCGACGAG. Its translation is CASKGQGSDE. The whole CDR3 sequence reads CASKGQGSDEQYF.